Listed below are T cell receptor beta chains from one sample, sequenced in a study of PD-1 blockade in classical Hodgkin lymphoma. Assay: immunoSEQ multiplex PCR; the TCRdb copy retains only in-frame clones and omits some. The profile covers some 6,900 clones, with 76% appearing a single time and roughly 46% taken by the ten largest. The sample here was peripheral blood mononuclear cells (PBMCs), taken before the second cycle of nivolumab. The receptors come from a human donor with classical Hodgkin lymphoma. The CDR3 runs from the conserved cysteine through the conserved F or W. Fields, in order: D gene, V gene, clone size, J gene, CDR3 protein, CDR3 DNA. A D gene is named only where the DNA matches it firmly. Expanded clones are given a class, and other clones once, few, many or no size at all.

>NA|TRBV28|once|TRBJ1-2
CASTGSYYGYTF
TGTGCCAGCACCGGCAGTTATTATGGCTACACCTTC
>NA|TRBV18|NA|TRBJ2-2
CASSPRWGARPGELFF
TGTGCCAGCTCACCACGGTGGGGGGCGCGCCCCGGGGAGCTGTTTTTT
>NA|TRBV27|NA|TRBJ2-1
CASVFSRKGTGSSYNEQFF
TGTGCCAGCGTCTTCAGTAGGAAGGGGACGGGGAGCTCCTACAATGAGCAGTTCTTC
>TRBD2|TRBV4-2|NA|TRBJ2-1
CASSQVSSGPYNEQFF
TGTGCCAGCAGCCAAGTCTCTAGCGGACCCTACAATGAGCAGTTCTTC
>NA|TRBV7-6|NA|TRBJ2-7
CASSPNTYEQYF
TGTGCCAGCAGCCCTAACACGTACGAGCAGTACTTC
>NA|TRBV5-1|NA|TRBJ2-3
CASSPSPRSTDTQYF
TGCGCCAGCAGCCCCTCACCTAGGAGCACAGATACGCAGTATTTT
>NA|TRBV5-5|NA|TRBJ1-1
CASSPKGAAGLNTEAFF
TGTGCCAGCAGCCCGAAAGGGGCCGCAGGGTTGAACACTGAAGCTTTCTTT
>NA|TRBV21-1|NA|TRBJ2-7
CASTASGGFYEQYF
TGTGCCAGCACCGCTAGCGGAGGTTTCTACGAGCAGTACTTC
>TRBD1|TRBV7-2|NA|TRBJ1-4
CASSLHRGRGEKLFF
TGTGCCAGCAGCCTCCACAGGGGGCGGGGAGAAAAACTGTTTTTT
>TRBD2|TRBV2|NA|TRBJ2-2
CASSGLAANTGELFF
TGTGCCAGCAGTGGACTAGCGGCGAACACCGGGGAGCTGTTTTTT
>NA|TRBV6-5|once|TRBJ2-5
CASGHTDGNGETQYF
TGTGCCAGCGGACATACGGACGGAAATGGGGAGACCCAGTACTTC
>NA|TRBV2|NA|TRBJ2-7
CASSVSGSYEQYF
TGTGCCAGCAGTGTCAGTGGTTCCTACGAGCAGTACTTC
>NA|TRBV27|NA|TRBJ1-1
CASSLWAGGGLNTEAFF
TGTGCCAGCAGTTTATGGGCAGGTGGGGGGCTGAACACTGAAGCTTTCTTT
>NA|TRBV10-3|NA|TRBJ1-1
CATAQPSTEAFF
TGTGCCACCGCCCAGCCCAGCACTGAAGCTTTCTTT
>NA|TRBV13|NA|TRBJ2-1
CASSLERGYNEQFF
TGTGCCAGCAGCTTAGAACGCGGGTACAATGAGCAGTTCTTC
>NA|TRBV11-1|NA|TRBJ2-2
CASSFRGSNTGELFF
TGTGCCAGCAGCTTTAGGGGATCGAACACCGGGGAGCTGTTTTTT
>NA|TRBV6-5|NA|TRBJ2-7
CASSVGAGDYEQYF
TGTGCCAGCAGCGTAGGGGCCGGAGACTACGAGCAGTACTTC
>NA|TRBV27|NA|TRBJ1-3
CASSLLGVGNTIYF
TGTGCCAGCAGTTTATTAGGGGTCGGAAACACCATATATTTT
>NA|TRBV10-3|NA|TRBJ1-3
CAISEAGYRGNTIYF
TGTGCCATCAGTGAGGCAGGGTATCGAGGAAACACCATATATTTT
>TRBD1|TRBV4-1|NA|TRBJ1-6
CASSQDLSGTGGINSPLHF
TGCGCCAGCAGCCAAGATCTTTCCGGGACAGGAGGGATAAATTCACCCCTCCACTTT
>NA|TRBV19|once|TRBJ1-4
CASSISGRSAGEKLFF
TGTGCCAGTAGTATCTCCGGACGGTCAGCGGGGGAAAAACTGTTTTTT
>NA|TRBV6-5|NA|TRBJ1-1
CASSYDRAKAFF
TGTGCCAGCAGTTATGACAGAGCCAAAGCTTTCTTT
>NA|TRBV27|NA|TRBJ2-7
CASSLDRRSYEQYF
TGTGCCAGCAGTTTAGACAGGCGCTCCTACGAGCAGTACTTC
>NA|TRBV10-3|NA|TRBJ1-2
CAIRQGNYGYTF
TGTGCCATCAGACAGGGTAACTATGGCTACACCTTC
>TRBD1|TRBV7-2|NA|TRBJ1-2
CASSLSAGTGDGYTF
TGTGCCAGCAGCTTGAGCGCCGGGACAGGGGATGGCTACACCTTC
>TRBD2|TRBV7-3|NA|TRBJ2-1
CASSLRLAGGQFF
TGTGCCAGCAGCTTAAGGCTAGCGGGAGGACAGTTCTTC
>TRBD1|TRBV6-4|NA|TRBJ2-7
CASRTGQHYEQYF
TGTGCCAGCAGAACGGGACAGCACTACGAGCAGTACTTC
>NA|TRBV7-9|NA|TRBJ2-2
CASSSPQTADTGELFF
TGTGCCAGCAGCTCCCCCCAGACAGCCGACACCGGGGAGCTGTTTTTT
>NA|TRBV5-4|NA|TRBJ2-7
CASSFRGLTYEQYF
TGTGCCAGCAGCTTCCGGGGCCTGACCTACGAGCAGTACTTC
>TRBD2|TRBV19|NA|TRBJ2-1
CASSLPGLGVFEQFF
TGTGCCAGTAGTCTCCCGGGACTAGGGGTTTTTGAGCAGTTCTTC
>TRBD2|TRBV6-9|NA|TRBJ2-2
CASSFQASGSGTGELFF
TGTGCCAGCAGTTTCCAGGCTAGCGGGAGTGGTACCGGGGAGCTGTTTTTT
>NA|TRBV2|NA|TRBJ2-3
CASSGTSTDTQYF
TGTGCCAGCAGTGGGACTAGCACAGATACGCAGTATTTT
>TRBD1|TRBV7-9|hyperexpanded|TRBJ1-5
CASSPDRGLQPQHF
TGTGCCAGCAGCCCGGACAGGGGGCTTCAGCCCCAGCATTTT
>NA|TRBV19|NA|TRBJ2-3
CASSAQGFTDTQYF
TGTGCCAGTAGTGCACAGGGATTTACAGATACGCAGTATTTT
>TRBD2|TRBV18|once|TRBJ2-1
CASRQREGSNEQFF
TGTGCCAGCCGCCAGCGGGAGGGCAGCAATGAGCAGTTCTTC
>TRBD2|TRBV18|NA|TRBJ2-1
CASSPSSGEQFF
TGTGCCAGCTCACCTTCTAGCGGAGAGCAGTTCTTC
>NA|TRBV4-3|NA|TRBJ1-4
CASSQVTGWNEKLFF
TGCGCCAGCAGCCAAGTCACGGGGTGGAATGAAAAACTGTTTTTT
>TRBD1|TRBV5-1|NA|TRBJ1-2
CASSQGTVDGYTF
TGCGCCAGCAGCCAAGGGACAGTAGATGGCTACACCTTC
>NA|TRBV20-1|NA|TRBJ1-4
CSAHKGEKLFF
TGCAGTGCCCATAAAGGGGAAAAACTGTTTTTT
>NA|TRBV19|NA|TRBJ1-2
CASSPDNVYGYTF
TGTGCCAGTAGTCCGGACAACGTCTATGGCTACACCTTC
>NA|TRBV6-1|NA|TRBJ1-6
CASSAGPYNSPLHF
TGTGCCAGCAGTGCCGGGCCCTATAATTCACCCCTCCACTTT
>TRBD2|TRBV7-9|once|TRBJ2-7
CASSAARASGSFDEQYF
TGTGCCAGCAGCGCCGCGCGGGCTAGCGGGAGTTTCGACGAGCAGTACTTC
>TRBD1|TRBV7-2|NA|TRBJ2-2
CASTYRGSNTGELFF
TGTGCCAGCACTTACAGGGGTTCGAACACCGGGGAGCTGTTTTTT
>NA|TRBV19|NA|TRBJ1-1
CASSTRGVYTEAFF
TGTGCCAGTAGTACAAGAGGGGTGTACACTGAAGCTTTCTTT
>TRBD2|TRBV5-1|NA|TRBJ2-5
CASSLELAGVETQYF
TGCGCCAGCAGCTTGGAGCTAGCGGGAGTTGAGACCCAGTACTTC
>NA|TRBV27|NA|TRBJ2-3
CASSLGREKDTQYF
TGTGCCAGCAGTTTAGGAAGGGAGAAAGATACGCAGTATTTT
>TRBD2|TRBV11-1|NA|TRBJ2-3
CASSPPSGRAGDTQYF
TGTGCCAGCAGCCCCCCTAGCGGGAGGGCGGGTGATACGCAGTATTTT
>NA|TRBV11-1|NA|TRBJ1-1
CASSLGAGNTEAFF
TGTGCCAGCAGCTTAGGGGCAGGGAACACTGAAGCTTTCTTT
>NA|TRBV7-9|NA|TRBJ2-7
CASSSALGVDEQYF
TGTGCCAGCAGCTCAGCCCTGGGCGTAGACGAGCAGTACTTC
>TRBD1|TRBV5-6|once|TRBJ1-5
CASSSGQGIQPQHF
TGTGCCAGCAGCTCGGGACAGGGTATTCAGCCCCAGCATTTT
>TRBD1|TRBV28|NA|TRBJ1-2
CASSFWDSFYGYTF
TGTGCCAGCAGTTTTTGGGACAGTTTCTATGGCTACACCTTC
>TRBD1|TRBV27|few|TRBJ2-7
CASRRDRGQGTYEQYF
TGTGCCAGCAGGCGGGACAGGGGGCAGGGGACCTACGAGCAGTACTTC
>NA|TRBV6-6|NA|TRBJ2-1
CASSGQQFF
TGTGCCAGCTCAGGGCAGCAGTTCTTC
>NA|TRBV29-1|few|TRBJ2-4
CSVLGNTPAKNIQYF
TGCAGCGTTCTAGGGAACACCCCAGCCAAAAACATTCAGTACTTC
>TRBD1|TRBV10-3|NA|TRBJ2-7
CAISVVGQGINEQYF
TGTGCCATCAGTGTCGTGGGACAGGGAATTAACGAGCAGTACTTC
>NA|TRBV27|NA|TRBJ1-1
CASSSSRPTPINTEAFF
TGTGCCAGCAGTTCCAGTCGTCCGACTCCCATCAACACTGAAGCTTTCTTT
>TRBD2|TRBV5-4|NA|TRBJ2-3
CASSSGTSGSGDTQYF
TGTGCCAGCAGCTCTGGGACTAGCGGGAGCGGGGATACGCAGTATTTT
>NA|TRBV1|NA|TRBJ2-5
CTSSQWYLAGDGETQYF
TGCACCAGCAGCCAATGGTATCTAGCGGGAGATGGAGAGACCCAGTACTTC
>TRBD1|TRBV7-2|NA|TRBJ1-5
CASSLEGPGGFFSNQPQHF
TGTGCCAGCAGCTTAGAGGGCCCAGGGGGCTTCTTCAGCAATCAGCCCCAGCATTTT